This record concerns one TCR beta chain sequence. This sample was taken from a study of blood T cell repertoires in COVID-19. Study summary: There were acute and convalescent COVID-19 samples, and they came from the United States, Italy and Spain. Sample material is recorded as cDNA or gDNA derived from T cells, B-cell-depleted T cells, or PBMCs.

In the original workflow: The authors estimated nucleated cell counts from reference gene primer amplification. Method: immunoSEQ multiplex PCR; TCRdb's copy keeps in-frame clones and lacks some. Clone size and the V and J calls come from that table; the DNA yielded D and trimming. The sample carries under 150,000 clones, approximately 87% recorded once. This CDR3 contains 16 residues. CDR1 and CDR2 from the germline V gene are LGHNA and YSLEER. The junction had 8 bases not matched to a gene; V was cut back by 3 bases and J by 5 bases. Source material: peripheral blood. This TCR derives from a man aged 45-65 years with active COVID-19. V and J are TRBV4-3 and TRBJ2-5, with TRBD2 identical over 11 bases. CDR3 in DNA: TGCGCCAGCAGCCACAGACTAGCGGGGAGGGCGGAGACCCAGTACTTC. It encodes CASSHRLAGRAETQYF.